The rows below give T cell receptor beta chains drawn from one sample of a study of blood T cell repertoires in COVID-19. Method: immunoSEQ multiplex PCR; TCRdb's copy keeps in-frame clones and lacks some. The sample includes some 250,000 clones, about nine tenths seen only once; the top ten take 6.2%. The sequenced sample consisted of peripheral blood. These receptors all come from a man aged 60 to 69 with acute or convalescent COVID-19. Each CDR3 is given without its conserved first and last residue.

TRBV12-3/TRBV12-4	TRBJ1-1	ASSFYRSSGI
TRBV3-1/TRBV3-2	TRBJ2-2	ASSPLQGNTGELF
TRBV29-1	TRBJ2-3	SLRTSGREGTDTQY
TRBV18	TRBJ1-5	ASSPTGTGINQPQH
TRBV27	TRBJ2-1	ASKVGVAGRNEQF
TRBV29-1	TRBJ1-2	SVEIRDRDYGYT
TRBV6-2/TRBV6-3	TRBJ1-4	ASSPGSITNEKLF
TRBV29-1	TRBJ2-1	SASSSGRNEQF
TRBV5-1	TRBJ1-1	ASSPDGQSNTEAF
TRBV6-5	TRBJ2-1	ASRVDSSYNEQF
TRBV2	TRBJ2-3	ASRSGLSDTQY
TRBV29-1	TRBJ1-1	SVIQGITEAF
TRBV2	TRBJ2-1	ASRPILAGVYNEQF
TRBV6-5	TRBJ2-2	ASSYRGLNTGELF
TRBV7-2	TRBJ1-1	ASSLDPPLDTEAF
TRBV27	TRBJ1-3	ASSFGTGAGNTIY
TRBV10-1	TRBJ2-2	ARYSGRAAGELF
TRBV7-3	TRBJ2-7	ASGRGRFYEQY
TRBV10-3	TRBJ2-1	AISDGVAGSPGEQF
TRBV19	TRBJ2-5	ASSNGGSQETQY
TRBV19	TRBJ1-5	ASRQGWVNQPQH
TRBV3-1/TRBV3-2	TRBJ1-1	ASSDTVNTEAF
TRBV7-2	TRBJ1-3	ASSLSGQGSGNTIY
TRBV7-9	TRBJ2-2	ASNPGDGELF
TRBV19	TRBJ1-2	ASSPQDRGYGYT
TRBV25-1	TRBJ1-6	ASSGPGQEYSPLH
TRBV19	TRBJ2-7	ASSIRQGGYEQY
TRBV7-2	TRBJ1-1	ASSPTGGVTEAF
TRBV5-5	TRBJ2-2	ASSFYVQGDTGELF
TRBV4-3	TRBJ2-1	ASSQAPGTSHEQF
TRBV12-5	TRBJ1-1	ASGLVLQGWTEAF
TRBV11-1	TRBJ2-1	ASSLRTSGSYNEQF
TRBV12-5	TRBJ2-7	ASGLRLAGGEQY
TRBV28	TRBJ1-1	ASSFLSGGGDTEAF
TRBV11-2	TRBJ2-7	ASSFSQGGYEQY
TRBV4-2	TRBJ2-5	ASSQEDRGRTQY
TRBV7-9	TRBJ2-1	ASSLVLGQGGYNEQF
TRBV6-6	TRBJ2-1	ASTPDRVPLNEQF
TRBV7-3	TRBJ2-2	ASSPTGSNTGELF
TRBV19	TRBJ1-2	ASSIVRDNGYT
TRBV5-1	TRBJ1-2	ASSLGNRGSGYT
TRBV11-1	TRBJ1-1	ASRLGAREVGTEAF
TRBV9	TRBJ2-4	ASSATSGGPGIQY
TRBV9	TRBJ1-2	ASSVAGDPVYGYT
TRBV18	TRBJ2-6	ASSPPVGGWSGANVLT
TRBV24-1	TRBJ2-5	ATGEQGAKETQY
TRBV16	TRBJ1-4	ASSQGRGEKLF
TRBV19	TRBJ1-3	ASSHPNRGSGNTIY
TRBV10-3	TRBJ2-5	AISDATGAGETQY
TRBV11-3	TRBJ2-4	ASSLGAGGSYIQY
TRBV4-1	TRBJ2-7	ASSQGGGVSSYEQY
TRBV6-2/TRBV6-3	TRBJ2-2	ASSYVAGGNTGELF
TRBV12-3/TRBV12-4	TRBJ1-4	ASRGQGYEKLF